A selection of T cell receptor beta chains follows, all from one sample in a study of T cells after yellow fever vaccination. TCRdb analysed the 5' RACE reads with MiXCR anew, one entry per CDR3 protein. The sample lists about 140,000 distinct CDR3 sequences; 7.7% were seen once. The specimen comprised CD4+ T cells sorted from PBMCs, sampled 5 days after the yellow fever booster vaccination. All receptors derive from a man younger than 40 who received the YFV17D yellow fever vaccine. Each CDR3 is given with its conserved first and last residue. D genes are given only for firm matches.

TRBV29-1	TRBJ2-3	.	CSVESRGPSTDTQYF
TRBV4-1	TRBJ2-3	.	CASSQDLRGDDTQYF
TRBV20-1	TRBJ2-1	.	CSASSLLGYNEQFF
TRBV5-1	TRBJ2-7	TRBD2	CASSPELASAYEQYF
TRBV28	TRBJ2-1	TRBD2	CASSLGGLAGAGNEQFF
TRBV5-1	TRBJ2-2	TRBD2	CASSPGTSASGELFF
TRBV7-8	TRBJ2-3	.	CASSFDRTDTQYF
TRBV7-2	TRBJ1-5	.	CASSLSRGAEPQHF
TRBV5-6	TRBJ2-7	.	CAIGPWPAYEQYF
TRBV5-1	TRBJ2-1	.	CASSHGLPNEQFF
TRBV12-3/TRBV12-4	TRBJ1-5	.	CASTPQGLQPQHF
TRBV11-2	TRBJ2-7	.	CASSLGREGLQYF
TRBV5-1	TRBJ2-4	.	CASSRGDAKNIQYF
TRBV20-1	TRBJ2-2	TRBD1	CSASRTGWAGELFF
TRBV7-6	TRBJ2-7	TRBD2	CASSLGGSPYEQYF
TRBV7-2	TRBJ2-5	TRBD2	CASSLAETSAKETQYF
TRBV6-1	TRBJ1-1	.	CASSRPSGAMSPEAFF
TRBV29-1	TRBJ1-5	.	CSVVGGNGNQPQHF
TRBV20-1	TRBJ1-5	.	CSATDGGNQPQHF
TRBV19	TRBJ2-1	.	CASTVMGSSLDRNLYNEQFF
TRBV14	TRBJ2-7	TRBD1	CASSRSGTGPYEQYF
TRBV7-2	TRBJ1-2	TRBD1	CASSLDRGGGYTF
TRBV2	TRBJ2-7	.	CASCPRAYSYEQYF
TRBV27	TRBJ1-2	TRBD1	CASSFGDRGGNGYTF
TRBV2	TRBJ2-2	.	CASNLGTGELFF
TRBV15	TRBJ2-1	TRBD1	CATSRGQGGHNEQFF
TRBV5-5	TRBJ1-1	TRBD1	CASSPSTGGNTEAFF
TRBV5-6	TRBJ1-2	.	CASSSGDYGYTF
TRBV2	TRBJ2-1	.	CASSAEGGYNEQFF
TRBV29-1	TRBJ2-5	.	CSVSRSSGETQYF
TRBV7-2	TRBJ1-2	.	CASSQEAGAGGYTF
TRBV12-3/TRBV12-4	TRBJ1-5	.	CASRKDNSGRPQHF
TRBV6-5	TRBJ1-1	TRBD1	CASSSKDRMNTEAFF
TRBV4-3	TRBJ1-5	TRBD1	CASSQNRGPYYDQPQHF
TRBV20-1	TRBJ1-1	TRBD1	CSASGQRNTEAFF
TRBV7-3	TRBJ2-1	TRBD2	CASGASGIFGYNEQFF
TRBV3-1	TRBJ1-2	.	CASSPLLGGRDGYTF
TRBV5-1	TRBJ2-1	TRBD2	CASSSRTSGRYNEQFF
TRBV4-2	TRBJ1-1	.	CASRYSVAGWSTEAFF
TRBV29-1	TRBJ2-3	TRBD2	CSVRPGGWTSTDTQYF
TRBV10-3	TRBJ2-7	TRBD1	CAISKGQGYEQYF
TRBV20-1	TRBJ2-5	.	CSASPLTGEGETQYF
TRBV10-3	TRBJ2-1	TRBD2	CAISGTRALSYNEQFF
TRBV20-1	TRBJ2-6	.	CSAKPTGRGANVLTF
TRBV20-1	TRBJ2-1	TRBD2	CSAPRLAVAYNEQFF
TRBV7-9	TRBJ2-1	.	CASSLEGFGEQFF
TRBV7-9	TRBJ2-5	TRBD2	CASSFIAGVETQYF
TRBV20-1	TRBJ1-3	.	CSAREVGSGNTIYF
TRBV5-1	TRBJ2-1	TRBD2	CASSWEGSSYNEQFF
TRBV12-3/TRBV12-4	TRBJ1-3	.	CATDNSGNTIYF
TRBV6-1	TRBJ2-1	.	CASSRSRSYSSYNEQFF
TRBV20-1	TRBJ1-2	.	CSASAGNAGTF
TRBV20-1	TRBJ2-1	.	CSARAGTHNEQFF